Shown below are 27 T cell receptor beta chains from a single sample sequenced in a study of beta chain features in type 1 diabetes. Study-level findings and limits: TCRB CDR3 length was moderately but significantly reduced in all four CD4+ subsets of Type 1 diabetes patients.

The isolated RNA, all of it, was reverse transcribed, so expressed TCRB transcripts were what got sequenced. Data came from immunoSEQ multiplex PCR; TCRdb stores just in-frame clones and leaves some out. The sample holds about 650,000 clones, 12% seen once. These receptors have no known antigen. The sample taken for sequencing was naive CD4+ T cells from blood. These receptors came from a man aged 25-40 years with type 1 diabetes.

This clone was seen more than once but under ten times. The CDR3 nucleotides read TGTGCCAGCAGTTCCCCAAACGGGGGGGCCACAGATACGCAGTATTTT. Amino acids: CASSSPNGGATDTQYF. The rearrangement links TRBV27 to TRBJ2-3; the match to TRBD2 covers 8 bases. The CDR3 extends over 16 amino acids. Trimming cost V 4 bases and J 2 bases; bases outside gene matches: 8. Germline V gives CDR1 MNHEY, CDR2 SMNVEV (reference sequence).

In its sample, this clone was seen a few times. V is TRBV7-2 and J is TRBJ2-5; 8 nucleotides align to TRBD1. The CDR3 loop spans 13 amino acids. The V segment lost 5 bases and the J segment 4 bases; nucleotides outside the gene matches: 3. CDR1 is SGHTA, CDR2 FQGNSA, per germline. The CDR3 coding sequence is TGTGCCAGCAGCGACAGGGGACGAGAGACCCAGTACTTC. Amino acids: CASSDRGRETQYF.

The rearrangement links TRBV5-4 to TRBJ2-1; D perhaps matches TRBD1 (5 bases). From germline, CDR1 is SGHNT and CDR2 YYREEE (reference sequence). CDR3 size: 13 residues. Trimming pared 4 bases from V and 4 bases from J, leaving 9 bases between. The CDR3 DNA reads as TGTGCCAGCAGCCACAGGTCATACAATGAGCAGTTCTTC. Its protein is CASSHRSYNEQFF.

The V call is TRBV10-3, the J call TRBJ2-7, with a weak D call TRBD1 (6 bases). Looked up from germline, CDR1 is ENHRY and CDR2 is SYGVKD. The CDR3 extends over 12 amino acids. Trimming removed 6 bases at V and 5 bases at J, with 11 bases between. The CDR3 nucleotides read TGTGCCATCAGGGTTACAGGGAACGAGCAGTACTTC. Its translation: CAIRVTGNEQYF.

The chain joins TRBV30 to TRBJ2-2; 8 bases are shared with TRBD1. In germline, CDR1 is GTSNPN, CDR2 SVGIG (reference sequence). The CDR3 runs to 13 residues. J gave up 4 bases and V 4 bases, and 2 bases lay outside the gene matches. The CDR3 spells CAWTGGGTGELFF. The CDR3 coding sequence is TGTGCCTGGACAGGGGGCGGCACCGGGGAGCTGTTTTTT.

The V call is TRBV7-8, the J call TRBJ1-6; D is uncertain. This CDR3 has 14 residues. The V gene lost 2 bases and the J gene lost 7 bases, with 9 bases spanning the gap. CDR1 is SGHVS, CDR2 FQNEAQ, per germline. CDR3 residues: CASSLRVGNSPLHF. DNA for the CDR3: TGTGCCAGCAGCTTAAGGGTCGGGAATTCACCCCTCCACTTT.

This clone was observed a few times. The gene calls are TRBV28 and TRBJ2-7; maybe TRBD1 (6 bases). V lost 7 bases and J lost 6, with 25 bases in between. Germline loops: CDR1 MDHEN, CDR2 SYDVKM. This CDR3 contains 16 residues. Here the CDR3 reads CASNLRGGSGGSEQYF. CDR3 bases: TGTGCCAGCAACCTTCGAGGGGGAAGCGGTGGAAGCGAGCAGTACTTC.

This chain's CDR3 is CSEGLPGDTQYF. In nucleotides, the CDR3 is TGCAGCGAGGGACTTCCCGGGGATACGCAGTATTTT. The chain recombines TRBV29-1 with TRBJ2-3; weak D call: TRBD2 (6 bases). Looked up from germline, CDR1 is SQVTM and CDR2 is ANQGSEA. Trimming left V 7 bases short and J 6 bases short, with 14 bases between. The CDR3 totals 12 residues.

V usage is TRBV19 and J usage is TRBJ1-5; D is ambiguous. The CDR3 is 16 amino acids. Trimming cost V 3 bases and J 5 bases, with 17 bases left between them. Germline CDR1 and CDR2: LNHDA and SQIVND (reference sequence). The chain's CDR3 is CASSIPRAGADQPQHF. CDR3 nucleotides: TGTGCCAGTAGTATCCCCCGTGCGGGTGCCGATCAGCCCCAGCATTTT.

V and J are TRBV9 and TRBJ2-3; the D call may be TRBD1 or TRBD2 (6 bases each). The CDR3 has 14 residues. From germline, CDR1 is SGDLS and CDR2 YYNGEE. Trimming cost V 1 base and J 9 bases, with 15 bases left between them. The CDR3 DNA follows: TGTGCCAGCAGCGTAACCGGGGGCCCAACGACGCAGTATTTT. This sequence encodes CASSVTGGPTTQYF.

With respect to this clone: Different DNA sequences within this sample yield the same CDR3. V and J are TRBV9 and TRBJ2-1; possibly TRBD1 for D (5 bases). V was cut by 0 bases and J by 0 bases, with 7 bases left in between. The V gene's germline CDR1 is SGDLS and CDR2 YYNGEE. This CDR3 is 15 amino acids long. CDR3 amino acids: CASSVGQGSYNEQFF. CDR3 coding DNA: TGTGCCAGCAGCGTAGGGCAGGGCTCCTACAATGAGCAGTTCTTC.

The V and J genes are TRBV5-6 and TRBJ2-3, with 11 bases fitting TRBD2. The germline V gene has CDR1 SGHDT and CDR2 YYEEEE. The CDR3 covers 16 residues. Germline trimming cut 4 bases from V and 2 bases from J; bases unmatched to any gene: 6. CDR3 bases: TGTGCCAGCAGCCGTGGACTAGCGGGCACCACAGATACGCAGTATTTT. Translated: CASSRGLAGTTDTQYF.

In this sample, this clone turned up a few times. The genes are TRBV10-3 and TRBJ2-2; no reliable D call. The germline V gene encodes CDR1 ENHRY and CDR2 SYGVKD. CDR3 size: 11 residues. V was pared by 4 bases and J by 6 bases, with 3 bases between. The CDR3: CAISGAGELFF. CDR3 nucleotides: TGTGCCATCAGTGGAGCCGGGGAGCTGTTTTTT.

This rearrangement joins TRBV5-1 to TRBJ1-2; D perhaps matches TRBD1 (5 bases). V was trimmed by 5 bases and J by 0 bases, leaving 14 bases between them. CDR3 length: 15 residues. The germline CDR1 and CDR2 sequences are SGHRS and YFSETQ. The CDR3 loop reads CASSETVPSNYGYTF. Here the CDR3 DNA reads TGCGCCAGCAGTGAGACAGTACCTTCTAACTATGGCTACACCTTC.

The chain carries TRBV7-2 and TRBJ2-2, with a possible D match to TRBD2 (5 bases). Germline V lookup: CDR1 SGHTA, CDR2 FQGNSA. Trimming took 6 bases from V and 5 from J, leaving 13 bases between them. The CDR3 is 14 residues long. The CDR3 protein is CASRGRGFTGELFF. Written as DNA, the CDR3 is TGTGCCAGCAGAGGACGGGGTTTTACCGGGGAGCTGTTTTTT.

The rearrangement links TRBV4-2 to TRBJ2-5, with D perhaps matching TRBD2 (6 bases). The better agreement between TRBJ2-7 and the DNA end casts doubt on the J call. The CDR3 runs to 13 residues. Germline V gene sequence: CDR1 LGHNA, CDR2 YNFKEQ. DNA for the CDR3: TGTGCCAGCAGCCAAGATCGGAGGGACGAGCAGTACTTC. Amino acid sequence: CASSQDRRDEQYF.

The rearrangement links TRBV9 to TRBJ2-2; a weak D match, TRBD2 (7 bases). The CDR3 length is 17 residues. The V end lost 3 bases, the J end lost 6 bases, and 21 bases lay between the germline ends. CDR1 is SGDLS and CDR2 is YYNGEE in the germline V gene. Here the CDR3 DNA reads TGTGCCAGCAGCGAGAGCATTAGGCGGGGGCTCTCCGGGGAGCTGTTTTTT. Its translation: CASSESIRRGLSGELFF. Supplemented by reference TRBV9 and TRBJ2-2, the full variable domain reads DSGVTQTPKHLITATGQRVTLRCSPRSGDLSVYWYQQSLDQGLQFLIQYYNGEERAKGNILERFSAQQFPDLHSELNLSSLELGDSALYFCASSESIRRGLSGELFFGEGSRLTVL.

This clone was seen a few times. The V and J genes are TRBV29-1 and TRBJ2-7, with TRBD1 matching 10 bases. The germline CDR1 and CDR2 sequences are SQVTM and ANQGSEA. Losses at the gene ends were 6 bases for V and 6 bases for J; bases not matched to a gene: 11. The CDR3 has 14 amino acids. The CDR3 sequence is CSVRQGAGNGEQYF. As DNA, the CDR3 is TGCAGCGTCCGACAGGGGGCTGGGAACGGCGAGCAGTACTTC.

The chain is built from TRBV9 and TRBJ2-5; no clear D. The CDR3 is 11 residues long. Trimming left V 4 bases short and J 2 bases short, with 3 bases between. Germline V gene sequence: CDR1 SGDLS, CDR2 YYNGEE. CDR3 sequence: CASSRQETQYF. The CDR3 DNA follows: TGTGCCAGCAGCCGTCAAGAGACCCAGTACTTC.

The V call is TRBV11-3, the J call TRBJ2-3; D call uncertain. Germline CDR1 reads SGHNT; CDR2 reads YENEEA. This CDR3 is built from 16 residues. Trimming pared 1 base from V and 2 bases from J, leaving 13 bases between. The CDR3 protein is CASSLGRSSDTDTQYF. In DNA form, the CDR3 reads TGTGCCAGCAGCTTAGGACGGTCTTCCGACACAGATACGCAGTATTTT.

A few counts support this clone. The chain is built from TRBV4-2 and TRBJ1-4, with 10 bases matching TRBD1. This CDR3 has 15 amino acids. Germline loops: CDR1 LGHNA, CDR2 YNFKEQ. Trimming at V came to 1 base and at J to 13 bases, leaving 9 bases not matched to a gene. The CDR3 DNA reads TGTGCCAGCAGCCAAGTGTGGGACAGGGGTTCTGTACTGTTTTTT. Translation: CASSQVWDRGSVLFF.

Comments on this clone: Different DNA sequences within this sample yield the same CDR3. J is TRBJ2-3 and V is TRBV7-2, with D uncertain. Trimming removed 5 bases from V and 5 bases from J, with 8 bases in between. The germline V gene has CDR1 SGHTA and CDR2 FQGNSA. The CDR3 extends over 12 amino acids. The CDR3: CASSPSGDTQYF. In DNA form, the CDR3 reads TGTGCCAGCAGCCCCTCGGGAGATACGCAGTATTTT.

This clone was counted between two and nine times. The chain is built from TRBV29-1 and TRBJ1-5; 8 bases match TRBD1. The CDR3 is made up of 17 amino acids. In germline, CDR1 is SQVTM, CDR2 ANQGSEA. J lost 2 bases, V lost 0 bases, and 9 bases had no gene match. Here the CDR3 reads CSVEDLNRGGGNQPQHF. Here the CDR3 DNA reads TGCAGCGTTGAAGATCTTAACAGGGGGGGCGGCAATCAGCCCCAGCATTTT.

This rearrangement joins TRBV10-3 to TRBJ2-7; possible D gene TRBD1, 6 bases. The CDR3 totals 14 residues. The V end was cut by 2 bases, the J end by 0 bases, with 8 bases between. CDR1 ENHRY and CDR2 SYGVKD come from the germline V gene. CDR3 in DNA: TGTGCCATCAGTGAGAGGACAGTCTCCTACGAGCAGTACTTC. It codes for CAISERTVSYEQYF.

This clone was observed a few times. The CDR3 reads CSVVLGDLGNQPQHF. The CDR3 DNA reads as TGCAGCGTTGTATTGGGGGATCTCGGCAATCAGCCCCAGCATTTT. The gene calls are TRBV29-1 and TRBJ1-5; TRBD1 might be the D (5 bases). The germline V and J ends were trimmed by 4 bases and 2 bases, with 15 bases remaining between them. CDR1 is SQVTM and CDR2 is ANQGSEA in the germline V gene. The CDR3 covers 15 residues.

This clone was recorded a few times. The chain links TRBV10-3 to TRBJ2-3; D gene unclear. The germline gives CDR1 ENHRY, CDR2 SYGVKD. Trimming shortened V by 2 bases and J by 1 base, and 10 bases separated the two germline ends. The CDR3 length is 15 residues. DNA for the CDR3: TGTGCCATCAGTGAGGCTGAGTTGGGCACAGATACGCAGTATTTT. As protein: CAISEAELGTDTQYF.

CDR3 region: CASSYSRDSVGGYTF. As DNA, the CDR3 is TGTGCCAGCAGTTACTCGAGGGACAGTGTAGGTGGCTACACCTTC. The rearrangement joins TRBV6-5 to TRBJ1-2; 7 bases align to TRBD1. This CDR3 is 15 amino acids long. Trimming at V came to 0 bases and at J to 7 bases, leaving 8 bases not matched to a gene. Germline CDR1 is MNHEY and CDR2 is SVGAGI.